What follows is one T cell receptor (beta chain) and its context. V lost 0 bases and J lost 2, with 28 bases in between. CDR1 is SEHNR, CDR2 FQNEAQ, per germline (reference sequence). The CDR3 has 21 residues. Based on a CD8+CD4-CCR7+CD45RA+ profile, naive CD8 T cells were sorted. This specimen comes from a study of molecular identifiers for immune sequencing clone quantification. TCRdb reanalysed the PCR reads using MiXCR and keeps one entry per CDR3 protein. The table records under 600,000 distinct CDR3 sequences, 25% of them present only once. What was sequenced was naive CD8+ T cells from blood, with Jurkat cell RNA spiked in. Specified subset: FACS-sorted CD8+CD4-CCR7+CD45RA+ naive T cells. This receptor was identified in a human donor in good health. Some libraries in this study had Jurkat cell RNA spiked in. The chain uses TRBV7-9 and TRBJ1-2, with D possibly being TRBD1 (6 bases). CDR3 loop: CASSLAPYFVEEQGWNYGYTF. In DNA, the CDR3 is TGTGCCAGCAGCTTAGCCCCGTATTTTGTGGAGGAACAGGGATGGAACTATGGCTACACCTTC.